What follows are 32 T cell receptor beta chains derived from one specimen sequenced in a study of blood T cell repertoires in COVID-19. Generated by immunoSEQ multiplex PCR, the TCRdb table keeps only in-frame clones and is missing some. The table includes 350,000 to 400,000 clones, 90% detected once. The sample comprised peripheral blood. The receptors stem from a man younger than 35 with active or convalescent COVID-19.

The CDR3 loop is CASIPRVQNEKLFF. The DNA for the CDR3 is TGTGCCAGCATCCCCAGGGTCCAGAATGAAAAACTGTTTTTT. This chain links TRBV5-4 with TRBJ1-4; a possible D gene is TRBD1 (5 bases). The CDR3 runs 14 residues. Germline lookup yields CDR1 SGHNT and CDR2 YYREEE (reference sequence). V lost 6 bases and J lost 5, with 14 bases in between.

This clone was detected only once. The V call is TRBV12-3 or TRBV12-4, the J call TRBJ1-4, with D maybe TRBD1 (6 bases). Between the trimmed V and J ends, which lost 7 bases and 8 bases, there was a span of 8 bases. The CDR3 sequence is 11 residues long. The CDR3 bases are TGTGCCAGCACAGGGGTCGAAAAACTGTTTTTT. It specifies CASTGVEKLFF.

The chain combines TRBV3-1 (or the pseudogene TRBV3-2) with TRBJ1-6; D remains unclear. Germline values: CDR1 LGHDT, CDR2 YNNKEL (reference sequence). This CDR3 is 16 amino acids long. Trimming cost V 0 bases and J 5 bases, with 11 bases left between them. The CDR3 loop reads CASSQEAGEHNSPLHF. The CDR3 DNA sequence: TGTGCCAGCAGCCAAGAAGCCGGGGAACATAATTCACCCCTCCACTTT.

The chain uses TRBV4-3 and TRBJ2-3; a possible D gene is TRBD2 (5 bases). This CDR3 comprises 16 residues. Deletions cut 0 bases from V and 5 bases from J, with 15 bases between. Germline V gene data show CDR1 as LGHNA and CDR2 as YSLEER. The CDR3 region is CASSQDSRGRVDTQYF. The CDR3 nucleotides are TGCGCCAGCAGCCAAGACTCTCGGGGTCGGGTAGATACGCAGTATTTT.

Only a few counts were recorded for this clone. The chain combines TRBV2 with TRBJ1-1; D not resolved. CDR1 is SNHLY, CDR2 FYNNEI, per germline. V was pared by 2 bases and J by 0 bases, with 10 bases between. CDR3 length: 15 residues. The CDR3 sequence: CASSEYGSVNTEAFF. In nucleotides, the CDR3 is TGTGCCAGCAGTGAATATGGCAGCGTGAACACTGAAGCTTTCTTT.

The gene calls are TRBV29-1 and TRBJ2-7; 7 bases align to TRBD1. Germline V gives CDR1 SQVTM, CDR2 ANQGSEA. The CDR3 totals 13 residues. V lost 5 bases, J lost 4 bases, and 8 bases stayed unmatched. Here the CDR3 DNA reads TGCAGCGTTAGACAGGGTGCATGGTACGAGCAGTACTTC. It is translated as CSVRQGAWYEQYF.

This rearrangement joins TRBV19 to TRBJ1-2; 8 bases agree with TRBD1. Trimming removed 9 bases from V and 2 bases from J; junction bases left unmatched: 5. There are 13 residues in the CDR3. Germline V CDR1 and CDR2: LNHDA, SQIVND (reference sequence). This CDR3 is CASQTGANYGYTF. As DNA, the CDR3 is TGTGCCAGCCAGACAGGGGCGAACTATGGCTACACCTTC.

With regard to this clone: Sequence at one end of the junction differs from germline and may be a read error. This chain joins TRBV19 and TRBJ2-6, with a tentative D call TRBD1 (5 bases). The CDR3 has 16 residues. Looked up from germline, CDR1 is LNHDA and CDR2 is SQIVND (reference sequence). The CDR3 DNA sequence: TGTGCCACCCAGTATTGGAGCCACTCTGGGGCCAACGTGCTGACTTTC. Translated: CATQYWSHSGANVLTF.

The chain carries TRBV6-5 and TRBJ1-4, with a tentative D call TRBD1 (6 bases). Germline V gene sequence: CDR1 MNHEY, CDR2 SVGAGI. V gave up 0 bases and J gave up 8 bases, with 16 bases separating them. This CDR3 contains 16 residues. The CDR3 nucleotides are TGTGCCAGCAGTTACTCAGCGGGACACCGAGGGGAAAAACTGTTTTTT. This gives the protein CASSYSAGHRGEKLFF.

The sample holds one count of this clone. The chain is built from TRBV28 and TRBJ2-1; 9 nucleotides match TRBD1. Germline CDR1 and CDR2: MDHEN and SYDVKM. The V gene end was trimmed by 2 bases and the J gene end by 7 bases; junction bases not matched to a gene: 9. This CDR3 contains 16 residues. The CDR3 DNA follows: TGTGCCAGCAGTTTACGAGGACAGGGGAGGAAGAATGAGCAGTTCTTC. It specifies CASSLRGQGRKNEQFF.

Concerning this clone itself: A read error may account for a junction end that differs from germline. The V gene is TRBV7-2, the J gene TRBJ2-6, with a tentative D call TRBD1 (5 bases). The CDR3 loop spans 15 amino acids. Per germline, CDR1 SGHTA and CDR2 FQGNSA. This chain's CDR3 is CASSLVVPGANVLTF. DNA for the CDR3: TGTGCCAGCAGCTTAGTGGTCCCTGGGGCCAACGTGCTGACTTTC.

The chain carries TRBV9 and TRBJ1-3; weak D call: TRBD1 (5 bases). Germline V gene sequence: CDR1 SGDLS, CDR2 YYNGEE. The CDR3 runs 14 residues. Deletions cut 6 bases from V and 0 bases from J, with 10 bases between. CDR3 bases: TGTGCCAGCACCCCAGGGCACTCTGGAAACACCATATATTTT. This codes for CASTPGHSGNTIYF.

This clone came up once. CDR3 DNA sequence: TGTGCCAGTAGTAGCCCGGGGGGGGCCGGGGCTAACTATGGCTACACCTTC. Its protein is CASSSPGGAGANYGYTF. V usage is TRBV19 and J usage is TRBJ1-2; tentatively, D is TRBD1 (6 bases). From germline, CDR1 is LNHDA and CDR2 SQIVND (reference sequence). V lost 4 bases to trimming and J lost 0 bases, with 18 bases between them. CDR3 length: 17 residues.

This rearrangement joins TRBV24-1 to TRBJ2-1, with TRBD2 as a possible D gene (6 bases). The CDR3 covers 15 residues. The V and J ends lost 4 bases and 5 bases respectively, with 14 bases between them. Germline CDR1 is KGHDR and CDR2 is SFDVKD. This CDR3 is CATSESGLRNNEQFF. CDR3 DNA: TGTGCCACCAGTGAATCGGGACTTCGAAACAATGAGCAGTTCTTC.

This clone occurred once. The chain recombines TRBV28 with TRBJ1-1; 7 nucleotides match TRBD1. The CDR3 sequence is 15 residues long. Germline CDR1 and CDR2: MDHEN and SYDVKM. V gave up 7 bases and J gave up 0 bases; unmatched junction bases: 8. CDR3 nucleotides: TGTGCCAGCATAACACAGGGGATTTTGAACACTGAAGCTTTCTTT. As protein: CASITQGILNTEAFF.

This clone has a single count. Here the CDR3 DNA reads TGTGCCAGCAGCGAGGGGGCGATCCGCTATGGCTACACCTTC. Its translation: CASSEGAIRYGYTF. The rearrangement links TRBV28 to TRBJ1-2; 7 bases map to TRBD1. Trimming removed 6 bases from V and 4 bases from J; junction bases left unmatched: 8. CDR1 and CDR2 from the germline V gene are MDHEN and SYDVKM. This CDR3 contains 14 residues.

About this clone: A read error may account for a junction end that differs from germline. The V call is TRBV7-7, the J call TRBJ2-1; 15 nucleotides agree with TRBD2. The CDR3 length is 17 residues. Germline assignment: CDR1 SSHAT and CDR2 FNYEAQ (reference sequence). The CDR3 spells CASSFGLAGGTHNEQFF. CDR3 nucleotide sequence: TGTGCTAGCAGCTTCGGACTAGCGGGAGGGACGCACAATGAGCAGTTCTTC.

The V gene is TRBV29-1, the J gene TRBJ2-7; tentatively, D is TRBD2 (5 bases). The CDR3 has 14 residues. Germline CDR1 and CDR2: SQVTM and ANQGSEA. Here the CDR3 DNA reads TGCAGGACTATAGGATGGACCGTCACCTACGAGCAGTACTTC. This gives the protein CRTIGWTVTYEQYF.

The chain recombines TRBV25-1 with TRBJ2-6; D is possibly TRBD1 (6 bases). CDR1 is MGHDK and CDR2 is SYGVNS in the germline V gene. V was cut by 4 bases and J by 4 bases, with 14 bases left in between. The CDR3 length is 16 residues. The CDR3 region has the DNA TGTGCCAGCAGTGTAACAGGGCAGGCAGGGGCCAACGTCCTGACTTTC. Translated, it gives CASSVTGQAGANVLTF.

This sequence joins TRBV6-2 or TRBV6-3 and TRBJ1-2; possible D gene TRBD1, 5 bases. Trimming left V 2 bases short and J 4 bases short, with 14 bases between. The CDR3 runs 15 residues. Germline values: CDR1 MNHEY, CDR2 SVGEGT. CDR3 region: CASSYGSDSFYGYTF. The CDR3, as DNA: TGTGCCAGCAGTTACGGTAGTGACAGTTTCTATGGCTACACCTTC.

The chain links TRBV6-5 to TRBJ2-1; 9 positions agree with TRBD2. The germline CDR1 and CDR2 sequences are MNHEY and SVGAGI. V was clipped by 6 bases and J by 0 bases; unmatched bases: 3. The CDR3 extends over 15 amino acids. CDR3 loop: CASRKTSGSYNEQFF. In DNA form, the CDR3 reads TGTGCCAGCAGGAAGACTAGCGGCTCCTACAATGAGCAGTTCTTC.

The rearrangement joins TRBV15 to TRBJ2-7; possible D gene TRBD1, 6 bases. The CDR3 has 15 residues. The germline CDR1 and CDR2 sequences are LNHNV and YYDKDF (reference sequence). Trimming took off 1 base at V and 1 base at J, with 11 bases between the two ends. The CDR3 reads CATSRVAGESYEQYF. The CDR3, as DNA: TGTGCCACCAGCAGAGTTGCAGGGGAGTCCTACGAGCAGTACTTC.

This chain uses TRBV5-1 with TRBJ2-7, with a weak D call TRBD1 (6 bases). Trimming removed 4 bases at V and 4 bases at J, with 15 bases between. Looked up from germline, CDR1 is SGHRS and CDR2 is YFSETQ. CDR3 size: 14 residues. The CDR3 sequence: CASSPTQGLYEQYF. The CDR3 coding sequence is TGCGCCAGCAGCCCGACACAGGGTCTGTACGAGCAGTACTTC.

The chain joins TRBV19 to TRBJ1-4; 11 bases map to TRBD1. The CDR3 consists of 16 residues. Germline CDR1 and CDR2: LNHDA and SQIVND (reference sequence). Losses at the gene ends were 10 bases for V and 5 bases for J; bases not matched to a gene: 12. CDR3: CATRTGGALGNEKLFF. Here the CDR3 DNA reads TGTGCCACCCGGACAGGGGGCGCCTTGGGGAATGAAAAACTGTTTTTT.

The rearrangement joins TRBV7-6 to TRBJ2-1, with D possibly TRBD1 on 6 matching bases. CDR1 and CDR2 from the germline V gene are SGHVS and FNYEAQ. This CDR3 is built from 13 residues. The germline V and J ends were trimmed by 5 bases and 7 bases, with 12 bases remaining between them. The CDR3 protein is CASSAATGNEQFF. The CDR3 DNA reads as TGTGCCAGCAGCGCGGCAACAGGGAATGAGCAGTTCTTC.

CDR3 nucleotide sequence: TGTGCCAGCAGTTACCAGGGACAGGCGAGGACCGGGGAGCTGTTTTTT. Translating gives CASSYQGQARTGELFF. V and J are TRBV6-6 and TRBJ2-2; TRBD1 matches at 8 bases. V shed 2 bases, J shed 5 bases, and the junction held 7 bases outside the gene matches. Per the germline V gene, CDR1 is MNHNY and CDR2 is SVGAGI (reference sequence). The CDR3 is 16 amino acids.

The rearrangement uses TRBV3-1 (or the pseudogene TRBV3-2) and TRBJ1-5; D remains unclear. Trimming removed 4 bases at V and 0 bases at J, with 7 bases between. Germline CDR1 and CDR2: LGHDT and YNNKEL (reference sequence). CDR3 length: 14 amino acids. CDR3 region: CASSPTDSNQPQHF. The CDR3, as DNA: TGTGCCAGCAGCCCAACAGATAGCAATCAGCCCCAGCATTTT.

This clone was seen a handful of times. The chain carries TRBV24-1 and TRBJ2-1; 8 bases map to TRBD2. There are 16 residues in the CDR3. Trimming removed 3 bases from V and 3 bases from J; junction bases left unmatched: 6. CDR1 is KGHDR and CDR2 is SFDVKD in the germline V gene. The CDR3 loop reads CATSDERELIYNEQFF. The CDR3 DNA is TGTGCCACCAGTGATGAGCGGGAGCTGATCTACAATGAGCAGTTCTTC.

The CDR3 DNA reads as TGTGCCAGCAGCTTAGGTGGGACAGAAAATCAGCCCCAGCATTTT. Encoded protein: CASSLGGTENQPQHF. The chain employs TRBV7-2 and TRBJ1-5; 7 positions match TRBD1. In germline, CDR1 is SGHTA, CDR2 FQGNSA. CDR3 length equals 15 residues. The junction had 4 bases not matched to a gene; V was cut back by 1 base and J by 4 bases.

The V and J genes are TRBV19 and TRBJ2-7, with D uncertain. Trimming stripped 3 bases from V and 1 base from J, with 10 bases between. The germline V gene encodes CDR1 LNHDA and CDR2 SQIVND (reference sequence). The CDR3 is 14 amino acids. CDR3 sequence (DNA): TGTGCCAGTAGTATCAACAGTGGATCCTACGAGCAGTACTTC. Its protein is CASSINSGSYEQYF. The entire variable domain, with the rest obtained from reference TRBV19 and TRBJ2-7, is as follows: DGGITQSPKYLFRKEGQNVTLSCEQNLNHDAMYWYRQDPGQGLRLIYYSQIVNDFQKGDIAEGYSVSREKKESFPLTVTSAQKNPTAFYLCASSINSGSYEQYFGPGTRLTVT.

The V call is TRBV19, the J call TRBJ2-2; D remains unclear. The V end lost 3 bases, the J end lost 5 bases, and 10 bases lay between the germline ends. Germline loops: CDR1 LNHDA, CDR2 SQIVND (reference sequence). This CDR3 has 14 residues. The CDR3 region is CASSMVTETGELFF. CDR3 nucleotide sequence: TGTGCCAGTAGTATGGTCACAGAAACCGGGGAGCTGTTTTTT. Using reference TRBV19 and TRBJ2-2 for the parts outside the CDR3, the full variable domain is DGGITQSPKYLFRKEGQNVTLSCEQNLNHDAMYWYRQDPGQGLRLIYYSQIVNDFQKGDIAEGYSVSREKKESFPLTVTSAQKNPTAFYLCASSMVTETGELFFGEGSRLTVL.

The J gene is TRBJ2-3, the V gene TRBV29-1, with 7 bases fitting TRBD1. This CDR3 spans 14 amino acids. Looked up from germline, CDR1 is SQVTM and CDR2 is ANQGSEA. Unmatched junction bases numbered 13, after V lost 7 bases and J lost 6 bases. The CDR3 sequence: CSATRDRLRDTQYF. CDR3 coding DNA: TGCAGCGCCACCCGGGACAGACTACGCGATACGCAGTATTTT.